This T cell receptor (beta chain) was sequenced for a study of tumor and adjacent non-tumor tissue in lung cancer. Across the whole study: Aged roughly 31 to 76 years, patients included fewer than 11 men and 5 women with stage I to III disease.

A modified ARM-PCR protocol with three rounds of nested PCR amplified TCRbeta. TCRdb itself ran the multiplex PCR reads through MiXCR, one entry per CDR3 protein. The data show fewer than 80,000 distinct CDR3 sequences, approximately 68% seen once. With regard to this clonotype: The antigen is not known. Germline is not matched at one junction end, which may reflect a read error.

No cell sorting was done before RNA was extracted from the tissue. Overall study results and limits: TCR diversity was significantly greater in tumor than normal lung tissue.

The material sequenced was lung tumor tissue. The clonotype was recovered from an older woman with non-small cell lung cancer.

The CDR3 DNA sequence: TGCGCCAGCAGCCAAGATAGGACCCCACGTATCGGGGAGCTGTTTTTT. Its translation: CASSQDRTPRIGELFF. The chain has TRBV4-2 and TRBJ2-2; D is unresolved. This CDR3 region has 16 residues. Germline assignment: CDR1 LGHNA and CDR2 YNFKEQ.